Listed here is a single T cell receptor beta chain. This sample was taken from a study of regulatory T cells in long-lasting Graves disease. In building TCR beta libraries, iRepertoire HTBI primers were used together with Arm-PCR of CDR3 regions. Via MiXCR, TCRdb re-called the multiplex PCR reads, giving one row per CDR3 protein. Of hundreds of thousands of distinct CDR3 sequences in the sample, under 20% were seen once. Time point meaning: newly diagnosed GD, antithyroid drugs for less than 3 months. PBMC RNA served as the TCR library source. These data were also reused for a study on T cells in Graves' hyperthyroidism and ophthalmopathy.

The sequences come from peripheral blood mononuclear cells (PBMCs), collected at new diagnosis, from a patient treated with antithyroid drugs. The receptor's source is a woman younger than 45 with Graves disease.

In DNA form, the CDR3 reads TGTGCCAGCAGCTTAGAGCGTAGCGGGGGCTACAATGAGCAGTTCTTC. Residues: CASSLERSGGYNEQFF. This chain joins TRBV7-6 and TRBJ2-1; 9 nucleotides match TRBD2. J was trimmed by 3 bases and V by 1 base; bases with no gene match: 4. The CDR3 sequence is 16 residues long. Germline CDR1 reads SGHVS; CDR2 reads FNYEAQ.